Shown below are 9 T cell receptor beta chains from a single sample sequenced in a study of identical twins. TCRdb re-analysed the 5' RACE reads in MiXCR, keeping a single row per CDR3 protein. Of roughly 770,000 distinct CDR3 sequences in the sample, 15% to 20% are singletons; the top ten hold roughly 14%. These data also formed part of another study, on T cells expressing NK-cell markers.

The sample comprised PBMCs. Receptors originate from a woman under 30 in good health.

There are a few counts of this clonotype. V and J are TRBV9 and TRBJ2-7; TRBD1 matches at 9 bases. V lost 4 bases to trimming and J lost 3 bases; unmatched junction nucleotides: 11. CDR3 length: 16 amino acids. Per germline, CDR1 SGDLS and CDR2 YYNGEE. CDR3 nucleotides: TGTGCCAGCAGCCGGACAGGGACAGGGAGCCGCTACGAGCAGTACTTC. Translation gives CASSRTGTGSRYEQYF. Full variable domain (outside the CDR3, taken from reference TRBV9 and TRBJ2-7): DSGVTQTPKHLITATGQRVTLRCSPRSGDLSVYWYQQSLDQGLQFLIQYYNGEERAKGNILERFSAQQFPDLHSELNLSSLELGDSALYFCASSRTGTGSRYEQYFGPGTRLTVT.

The DNA of the CDR3 is TGCGCCAGCAGTTACGGGACTAATGAAAAACTGTTTTTT. Amino acid sequence: CASSYGTNEKLFF. The V call is TRBV5-1, the J call TRBJ1-4; D remains ambiguous. Looked up from germline, CDR1 is SGHRS and CDR2 is YFSETQ. The V and J ends lost 5 bases and 2 bases respectively, with 7 bases between them. CDR3 length: 13 amino acids.

The J gene is TRBJ1-6, the V gene TRBV5-1, with 7 bases aligning to TRBD1. The V gene's germline CDR1 is SGHRS and CDR2 YFSETQ. CDR3 length: 14 residues. V dropped 0 bases and J dropped 10; count of bases not matched to a gene: 4. DNA of the CDR3: TGCGCCAGCAGCTTGGAGGGGGCAAGATCACCCCTCCACTTT. Translation gives CASSLEGARSPLHF.

This clonotype was counted a few times. The chain carries TRBV27 and TRBJ1-3, with D possibly being TRBD1 (5 bases). CDR1 MNHEY and CDR2 SMNVEV come from the germline V gene (reference sequence). CDR3 length equals 20 residues. V dropped 2 bases and J dropped 0 bases, with 23 bases sitting between them. The CDR3 DNA reads as TGTGCCAGCAGTTTACGAGGGCCACCCGCGGGGGAGATCTCTGGAAACACCATATATTTT. Encoded protein: CASSLRGPPAGEISGNTIYF.

The chain couples TRBV6-5 to TRBJ2-5; 10 positions match TRBD1. The CDR3 spans 16 residues. The trim removed 4 bases at V and 3 bases at J, leaving 8 bases unmatched. The germline gives CDR1 MNHEY, CDR2 SVGAGI. CDR3 sequence: CASSSGQGHRKETQYF. DNA for the CDR3: TGTGCCAGCAGTTCGGGACAGGGGCATCGGAAAGAGACCCAGTACTTC.

The V gene is TRBV5-1, the J gene TRBJ2-1; 14 nucleotides align to TRBD2. The CDR3 runs to 16 residues. Unmatched junction bases numbered 5, after V lost 4 bases and J lost 5 bases. Germline V gene sequence: CDR1 SGHRS, CDR2 YFSETQ. DNA for the CDR3: TGCGCCAGCAGCCCCGTGACTAGCGGGAGGGACAATGAGCAGTTCTTC. It encodes CASSPVTSGRDNEQFF.

This chain joins TRBV20-1 and TRBJ2-1; 7 nucleotides match TRBD1. Germline V lookup: CDR1 DFQATT, CDR2 SNEGSKA (reference sequence). CDR3 size: 16 residues. Trimming cost V 5 bases and J 0 bases; bases outside gene matches: 10. CDR3 sequence (DNA): TGCAGTGCTCTCGCCCCCACAGGGGACTCCTACAATGAGCAGTTCTTC. Encoded protein: CSALAPTGDSYNEQFF.

The chain uses TRBV4-3 and TRBJ2-7; the match to TRBD1 covers 8 bases. V gave up 2 bases and J gave up 0 bases; unmatched junction bases: 3. CDR1 and CDR2 from the germline V gene are LGHNA and YSLEER. The CDR3 has 15 residues. The CDR3 coding sequence is TGCGCCAGCAGCCAAACGACAGGGGACTCCTACGAGCAGTACTTC. It translates to CASSQTTGDSYEQYF.

This clonotype was counted a single time. J is TRBJ2-1 and V is TRBV24-1; 13 positions match TRBD2. After removal of 4 bases from V and 5 bases from J, the junction contained 10 bases not matched to a gene. Germline V gene data show CDR1 as KGHDR and CDR2 as SFDVKD. CDR3 size: 18 residues. CDR3 in DNA: TGTGCCACCAGTGACGCTCCCCGACTAGCGGGGGGTCACAATGAGCAGTTCTTC. Its protein product is CATSDAPRLAGGHNEQFF.